This entry is about one TCR beta chain. Its specificity is unknown. Losses at the gene ends were 3 bases for V and 4 bases for J; bases not matched to a gene: 7. This CDR3 is built from 16 residues. Germline CDR1 reads SGHNT; CDR2 reads YYREEE (reference sequence). This record belongs to a study of shared clonotypes between healthy human individuals. Overall study findings and caveats: Across a handful of donors, naive CD4 shared roughly 5.1%, naive CD8 over 3%, memory CD4 2% to 2.5%, memory CD8 under 0.5%.

The protocol was immunoSEQ multiplex PCR, while the TCRdb copy is restricted to in-frame clones and leaves out a portion. Seen here are 2 million to 3 million clones, under 95% observed once, and the top ten hold approximately 0.35%. The chain has TRBV5-4 and TRBJ2-3; 11 bases match TRBD2. The sample consisted of naive CD4+ T cells from PBMCs. Described subset: CD45RA+ positively selected. This TCR was recovered from a young man in good health. Some clones in this sample may be carry-over from other donors' samples. As DNA, the CDR3 is TGTGCCAGCAGCTACTCGACTAGCGGGACGGCAGATACGCAGTATTTT. Translation gives CASSYSTSGTADTQYF.